A selection of T cell receptor beta chains follows, all from one sample in a study of T-cell reconstitution after alpha-beta-depleted transplantation in children. Each CDR3 protein gets one entry after TCRdb re-called the PCR reads with MiXCR. The sample lists hundreds of thousands of distinct CDR3 sequences; about a sixth were seen once. Sequencing was performed on PBMCs, mostly from graft donor cells, taken 360 days after TCRalphabeta/CD19-depleted stem cell transplant. The receptor source for this set is a male patient between 2 and 15 years old who had a stem cell transplant for acute lymphoblastic leukemia, so the T cells may come from the graft donor. Each CDR3 is given without its conserved first and last residue.

v_call: TRBV5-5; j_call: TRBJ2-1; cdr3_aa: ASSLGAGVNEQF
v_call: TRBV7-3; j_call: TRBJ2-3; cdr3_aa: ASSLAGGLADTQY
v_call: TRBV6-2/TRBV6-3; j_call: TRBJ2-3; cdr3_aa: ASSYLASSTDTQY
v_call: TRBV7-2; j_call: TRBJ2-3; cdr3_aa: ASSLAAPRTDTQY
v_call: TRBV5-1; j_call: TRBJ2-3; cdr3_aa: ASSDGQGGGSTDTQY
v_call: TRBV28; j_call: TRBJ2-7; cdr3_aa: ASSFLGQGY
v_call: TRBV5-1; j_call: TRBJ1-5; cdr3_aa: ASSTGTGGPNQPQH
v_call: TRBV5-1; j_call: TRBJ1-1; cdr3_aa: ASSFRQGSGNTEAF
v_call: TRBV5-1; j_call: TRBJ2-3; cdr3_aa: ASSLVGDPRTYTDTQY
v_call: TRBV5-1; j_call: TRBJ1-2; cdr3_aa: ASSLFDREGGYT
v_call: TRBV5-4; j_call: TRBJ2-2; cdr3_aa: ASSSRVDTGELF
v_call: TRBV4-3; j_call: TRBJ2-7; cdr3_aa: ASSQGQGREQY
v_call: TRBV5-1; j_call: TRBJ2-1; cdr3_aa: ASSGGLAGGSDEQF
v_call: TRBV6-4; j_call: TRBJ1-6; cdr3_aa: ASSAEGTGANSPLH
v_call: TRBV20-1; j_call: TRBJ1-4; cdr3_aa: SARPGQASEKLF
v_call: TRBV6-1; j_call: TRBJ1-1; cdr3_aa: ASSPGHASQNTEAF
v_call: TRBV20-1; j_call: TRBJ2-7; cdr3_aa: SARVPTSGSINEQY
v_call: TRBV13; j_call: TRBJ2-5; cdr3_aa: ASSFPGVQETQY
v_call: TRBV5-1; j_call: TRBJ2-3; cdr3_aa: ASSFRASTDTQY
v_call: TRBV19; j_call: TRBJ2-7; cdr3_aa: ASSIRGQLYEQY
v_call: TRBV29-1; j_call: TRBJ1-2; cdr3_aa: SGKTVSYGYT
v_call: TRBV24-1; j_call: TRBJ2-2; cdr3_aa: ATSGTGNTGELF
v_call: TRBV20-1; j_call: TRBJ2-6; cdr3_aa: SARGTLEHFSGANVLT
v_call: TRBV4-2; j_call: TRBJ2-4; cdr3_aa: ASSQDRPGQGAKNIQY
v_call: TRBV29-1; j_call: TRBJ1-2; cdr3_aa: SVGGFRGSNYGYT
v_call: TRBV20-1; j_call: TRBJ1-1; cdr3_aa: SGEGQGGTEAF
v_call: TRBV28; j_call: TRBJ2-6; cdr3_aa: ASSFGLRAGSGANVLT
v_call: TRBV10-3; j_call: TRBJ1-1; cdr3_aa: AISEGVPNTEAF
v_call: TRBV11-2; j_call: TRBJ2-1; cdr3_aa: ASSLGLLAVRSYNEQF
v_call: TRBV6-5; j_call: TRBJ2-5; cdr3_aa: ASIGVGETQY
v_call: TRBV27; j_call: TRBJ1-6; cdr3_aa: ASSLDQGYTYNSPLH
v_call: TRBV18; j_call: TRBJ2-2; cdr3_aa: ASSLQGVNTGELF
v_call: TRBV27; j_call: TRBJ2-7; cdr3_aa: ASSLSTRGAYEQY
v_call: TRBV20-1; j_call: TRBJ1-5; cdr3_aa: SAVPGQANQPQH
v_call: TRBV20-1; j_call: TRBJ1-5; cdr3_aa: SARFTDLSNQPQH
v_call: TRBV5-1; j_call: TRBJ2-1; cdr3_aa: ASSLTGATGGEQF
v_call: TRBV5-1; j_call: TRBJ2-3; cdr3_aa: ASSRTATDTQY
v_call: TRBV7-7; j_call: TRBJ2-7; cdr3_aa: ASSRTVGAYEQY
v_call: TRBV7-2; j_call: TRBJ1-1; cdr3_aa: ASSFRERTNTEAF
v_call: TRBV14; j_call: TRBJ1-2; cdr3_aa: ASSQDRPGWSYGYT
v_call: TRBV7-9; j_call: TRBJ2-1; cdr3_aa: ASSSTPSNEQF
v_call: TRBV29-1; j_call: TRBJ2-5; cdr3_aa: SVAKTGSQETQY
v_call: TRBV29-1; j_call: TRBJ2-2; cdr3_aa: SVGRSSLNTGELF
v_call: TRBV12-3/TRBV12-4; j_call: TRBJ1-1; cdr3_aa: ASSLTGRRNTEAF
v_call: TRBV3-1; j_call: TRBJ2-1; cdr3_aa: ASSQAAREGEQF
v_call: TRBV25-1; j_call: TRBJ2-7; cdr3_aa: ASKRDSYEQY
v_call: TRBV7-2; j_call: TRBJ1-3; cdr3_aa: ASSLISSGNTIY
v_call: TRBV25-1; j_call: TRBJ2-5; cdr3_aa: ASLFNWGETQY
v_call: TRBV5-1; j_call: TRBJ1-1; cdr3_aa: ASSLGASEAF
v_call: TRBV7-8; j_call: TRBJ2-5; cdr3_aa: ASATGIGETQY
v_call: TRBV2; j_call: TRBJ1-2; cdr3_aa: ASRGDGGFYGYT